A single sample gave rise to the 12 T cell receptor beta chains below, sequenced in a study of tumor-infiltrating lymphocytes in oesophageal squamous cell carcinoma. TCRdb re-derived calls from the PCR reads in MiXCR, one entry per CDR3 protein. The table includes more than 15,000 distinct CDR3 sequences, approximately 46% detected once. The sequencing sample was made of esophageal tumor tissue. These receptors came from a male donor with esophageal squamous cell carcinoma.

In regard to this clonotype: A read error may explain this, as a much larger clone is one base away. This chain connects TRBV4-1 to TRBJ2-1; TRBD2 matches at 7 bases. With the DNA end fitting TRBJ2-7 better, the J assignment may be wrong. CDR3 length: 14 amino acids. Germline V lookup: CDR1 MGHRA, CDR2 YSYEKL. The CDR3 coding sequence is TGCGCCAGCAGCTACGACCGGGACTACAATGAGCAGTACTTC. This translates into CASSYDRDYNEQYF.

There are many counts of this clonotype. At one boundary the junction diverges from the germline segment, which might be a read error. This sequence joins TRBV7-2 and TRBJ2-2; D unclear. CDR3 length equals 13 residues. Looked up from germline, CDR1 is SGHTA and CDR2 is FQGNSA. CDR3 protein: CASSPQNTGELFF. As DNA, the CDR3 is TGCGCCAGCAGCCCACAGAACACCGGGGAGCTGTTTTTT.

The chain recombines TRBV2 with TRBJ2-7; TRBD1 aligns across 8 bases. The length of the CDR3 is 12 residues. After removal of 5 bases from V and 5 bases from J, the junction contained 2 bases not matched to a gene. Germline CDR1 is SNHLY and CDR2 is FYNNEI. The CDR3 loop reads CASSSGQDEQYF. The DNA of the CDR3 is TGTGCCAGCAGTTCGGGACAGGACGAGCAGTACTTC. Together with reference TRBV2 and TRBJ2-7, the CDR3 gives the full variable domain: EPEVTQTPSHQVTQMGQEVILRCVPISNHLYFYWYRQILGQKVEFLVSFYNNEISEKSEIFDDQFSVERPDGSNFTLKIRSTKLEDSAMYFCASSSGQDEQYFGPGTRLTVT.

This clonotype was observed a handful of times. V usage is TRBV7-9 and J usage is TRBJ2-3, with 8 positions matching TRBD2. CDR3 size: 17 residues. CDR1 is SEHNR and CDR2 is FQNEAQ in the germline V gene (reference sequence). The junction had 16 bases not matched to a gene; V was cut back by 5 bases and J by 6 bases. The CDR3 DNA reads TGTGCCAGCAGCCCTCACCCCGGACTAGCAGGGAAGGATACGCAGTATTTT. It codes for CASSPHPGLAGKDTQYF. The complete variable domain, with remaining parts taken from reference TRBV7-9 and TRBJ2-3, reads DTGVSQNPRHKITKRGQNVTFRCDPISEHNRLYWYRQTLGQGPEFLTYFQNEAQLEKSRLLSDRFSAERPKGSFSTLEIQRTEQGDSAMYLCASSPHPGLAGKDTQYFGPGTRLTVL.

At least ten counts were recorded for this clonotype. In DNA form, the CDR3 reads TGTGCCAGCAACCTGGACAGGGCCGGTTATCAGCCCCAGCATTTT. Residues: CASNLDRAGYQPQHF. The chain is built from TRBV6-1 and TRBJ1-5; TRBD1 matches 8 bases. Losses at the gene ends were 7 bases for V and 5 bases for J; bases not matched to a gene: 10. The CDR3 totals 15 residues. CDR1 is MNHNS and CDR2 is SASEGT in the germline V gene.

The chain employs TRBV5-1 and TRBJ2-7; 7 bases are a match to TRBD2. Matching the DNA end better, TRBJ2-1 makes the J call doubtful. CDR1 is SGHRS and CDR2 is YFSETQ in the germline V gene. The CDR3 spans 19 residues. CDR3 loop: CASSFEPLASGSSYNEQFF. Here the CDR3 DNA reads TGCGCCAGCAGCTTCGAACCCCTAGCTAGCGGTAGCTCCTACAATGAGCAGTTCTTC.

This clonotype was seen repeatedly, ten times or more. A much more abundant neighbour one base away suggests this may be a read error. The chain combines TRBV7-3 with TRBJ2-5; maybe TRBD1 (6 bases). Between the trimmed V and J ends, which lost 4 bases and 11 bases, there was a span of 17 bases. There are 13 residues in the CDR3. Germline assignment: CDR1 SGHTA and CDR2 FQGTGA. CDR3 bases: TGTGCCAGCAGCTCAGGGGCGTACAATGAGCAGTACTTC. Encoded protein: CASSSGAYNEQYF.

The gene calls are TRBV11-1 and TRBJ2-5, with 16 nucleotides matching TRBD2. Judging by the DNA end, TRBJ2-1 fits better; the J call may be wrong. Germline CDR1 and CDR2: SGHAT and FQDESV (reference sequence). The CDR3 extends over 15 amino acids. The DNA of the CDR3 is TGTGCCAGCAGCCCGGGGACTAGCGGGAGGGATGAGCAGTTCTTC. Its protein is CASSPGTSGRDEQFF.

This clonotype was seen ten or more times. The chain carries TRBV4-1 and TRBJ1-3; 8 bases are a match to TRBD1. Germline V gene sequence: CDR1 MGHRA, CDR2 YSYEKL. This CDR3 is built from 16 residues. Unmatched junction bases numbered 11, after V lost 5 bases and J lost 5 bases. DNA of the CDR3: TGCGCCAGCAGCGGCACCGGGACAGGCAGGAGAAACACCATATATTTT. It encodes CASSGTGTGRRNTIYF.

J is TRBJ2-3 and V is TRBV7-2, with 11 positions matching TRBD2. The germline V gene encodes CDR1 SGHTA and CDR2 FQGNSA. This CDR3 contains 17 residues. The V gene end was trimmed by 5 bases and the J gene end by 6 bases; junction bases not matched to a gene: 13. The CDR3, as DNA: TGTGCCAGCAGCACCCCAGGGTCTAGCGGGAGGAGGGATACGCAGTATTTT. This codes for CASSTPGSSGRRDTQYF.

The chain joins TRBV27 to TRBJ2-1; 7 bases are shared with TRBD2. Germline assignment: CDR1 MNHEY and CDR2 SMNVEV (reference sequence). This CDR3 is 17 amino acids long. The junction had 11 bases not matched to a gene; V was cut back by 4 bases and J by 2 bases. DNA for the CDR3: TGTGCCAGCAGTTCACTAAGCGGGAAGGGCCCCTACAATGAGCAGTTCTTC. Protein product: CASSSLSGKGPYNEQFF.

This clonotype was seen at least ten times. The CDR3 reads CASSPGTMEMGGYTF. The CDR3 DNA sequence: TGTGCCAGCAGCCCCGGGACGATGGAAATGGGCGGCTACACCTTC. The V and J genes are TRBV6-2 or TRBV6-3 and TRBJ1-2; a weak D match, TRBD1 (5 bases). The V gene lost 6 bases and the J gene lost 8 bases, with 22 bases spanning the gap. From germline, CDR1 is MNHEY and CDR2 SVGEGT. This CDR3 has 15 amino acids.